The 30 T cell receptor beta chains below come from one sample, sequenced in a study of siplizumab effects on memory and regulatory T cells. The protocol was immunoSEQ multiplex PCR, while the TCRdb copy is restricted to in-frame clones and leaves out a portion. Of some 96,000 clones in the sample, about nine tenths were seen once. The specimen was CD4+ T cells sorted from blood. The receptors come from a human donor in good health.

The rearrangement joins TRBV5-4 to TRBJ1-6; D is unclear. The CDR3 loop spans 14 amino acids. Germline V CDR1 and CDR2: SGHNT, YYREEE (reference sequence). The V gene lost 5 bases and the J gene lost 12 bases, with 18 bases spanning the gap. The CDR3 coding sequence is TGTGCCAGCAGTTTTGCCGGAGTGATCGGACCCCTCCACTTT. It codes for CASSFAGVIGPLHF.

V gene TRBV9 combines with J gene TRBJ2-7; a weak D match, TRBD1 (5 bases). With 1 base removed from V and 5 bases from J, the gap between germline ends came to 13 bases. The CDR3 totals 14 residues. Germline V lookup: CDR1 SGDLS, CDR2 YYNGEE. CDR3 residues: CASSVQGFSDEQYF. DNA for the CDR3: TGTGCCAGCAGCGTACAGGGTTTCTCTGACGAGCAGTACTTC.

In its sample, this clone was seen a few times. Other DNA sequences in the same sample also yield this CDR3. The rearrangement links TRBV7-9 to TRBJ1-6; 9 bases map to TRBD1. Per germline, CDR1 SEHNR and CDR2 FQNEAQ (reference sequence). There are 14 residues in the CDR3. The V segment lost 5 bases and the J segment 6 bases; nucleotides outside the gene matches: 2. CDR3 sequence (DNA): TGTGCCAGCAGCACGGGACAGGGTAATTCACCCCTCCACTTT. This translates into CASSTGQGNSPLHF.

The chain is built from TRBV18 and TRBJ2-3, with a tentative D call TRBD2 (5 bases). The CDR3 runs to 16 residues. The germline gives CDR1 KGHSH, CDR2 LQKENI. Trimming removed 3 bases at V and 3 bases at J, with 16 bases between. The CDR3 region has the DNA TGTGCCAGCTCACCCACAAGACTATCCGAAACAGATACGCAGTATTTT. Protein: CASSPTRLSETDTQYF. Together with reference TRBV18 and TRBJ2-3, the CDR3 gives the full variable domain: NAGVMQNPRHLVRRRGQEARLRCSPMKGHSHVYWYRQLPEEGLKFMVYLQKENIIDESGMPKERFSAEFPKEGPSILRIQQVVRGDSAAYFCASSPTRLSETDTQYFGPGTRLTVL.

V gene TRBV4-2 combines with J gene TRBJ1-2; D ambiguous. The length of the CDR3 is 14 residues. Germline CDR1 is LGHNA and CDR2 is YNFKEQ. V was clipped by 0 bases and J by 7 bases, with 12 bases between them. CDR3 DNA: TGTGCCAGCAGCCAAGACAACGGAAAGGCTGGCTACACCTTC. It yields the protein CASSQDNGKAGYTF.

The CDR3 region is CASSPSGETQYF. In nucleotides, the CDR3 is TGTGCCAGCTCACCGAGCGGGGAGACCCAGTACTTC. The J gene is TRBJ2-5, the V gene TRBV18, with TRBD2 as a possible D gene (6 bases). The V end lost 3 bases, the J end lost 5 bases, and 7 bases lay between the germline ends. CDR3 length equals 12 residues. CDR1 is KGHSH and CDR2 is LQKENI in the germline V gene.

The chain couples TRBV11-2 to TRBJ1-2; TRBD1 is a possible D gene (5 bases). Per germline, CDR1 SGHAT and CDR2 FQNNGV. Trimming cost V 0 bases and J 4 bases, with 9 bases left between them. The CDR3 is made up of 14 amino acids. The CDR3, as DNA: TGTGCCAGCAGCTTAGACGACAGCCTCTATGGCTACACCTTC. Its translation: CASSLDDSLYGYTF.

This clone was picked up one time. The V gene is TRBV5-1, the J gene TRBJ1-4; TRBD1 agrees at 8 bases. The CDR3 totals 15 residues. Losses at the gene ends were 4 bases for V and 8 bases for J; bases not matched to a gene: 10. CDR1 is SGHRS and CDR2 is YFSETQ in the germline V gene. The CDR3 spells CASSVGQGTGEKLFF. The CDR3 DNA sequence: TGCGCCAGCAGCGTAGGACAGGGCACGGGGGAAAAACTGTTTTTT.

V is TRBV11-2 and J is TRBJ1-2, with 9 bases lining up with TRBD1. The V segment lost 5 bases and the J segment 2 bases; nucleotides outside the gene matches: 3. CDR3 length: 14 residues. Germline V gives CDR1 SGHAT, CDR2 FQNNGV. The CDR3 here is CASSRTGANYGYTF. As DNA, the CDR3 is TGTGCCAGCAGCAGGACAGGGGCGAACTATGGCTACACCTTC.

V usage is TRBV14 and J usage is TRBJ1-2, with D uncertain. Trimming took off 6 bases at V and 0 bases at J, with 17 bases between the two ends. Looked up from germline, CDR1 is SGHDN and CDR2 is FVKESK. The CDR3 covers 16 residues. The DNA for the CDR3 is TGTGCCAGCAGTCAGTCCATCGACACAGCTAACTATGGCTACACCTTC. Its translation: CASSQSIDTANYGYTF.

The rearrangement uses TRBV5-6 and TRBJ1-2; D possibly corresponds to TRBD1 (6 bases). This CDR3 spans 14 amino acids. The V gene's germline CDR1 is SGHDT and CDR2 YYEEEE. Trimming cost V 6 bases and J 7 bases, with 19 bases left between them. The CDR3 protein is CASTRTPQGSGYTF. CDR3 coding DNA: TGTGCCAGCACCCGGACCCCACAGGGTAGTGGCTACACCTTC.

The J gene is TRBJ1-4, the V gene TRBV6-5; TRBD1 matches at 7 bases. This CDR3 region has 14 residues. Germline assignment: CDR1 MNHEY and CDR2 SVGAGI. The ends lost 2 bases at V and 4 bases at J; junction bases unmatched: 1. CDR3 DNA sequence: TGTGCCAGCAGTTACGCAGGGGGTAATGAAAAACTGTTTTTT. It is translated as CASSYAGGNEKLFF.

V is TRBV6-5 and J is TRBJ1-1, with D perhaps matching TRBD1 (6 bases). Germline loops: CDR1 MNHEY, CDR2 SVGAGI. V was clipped by 6 bases and J by 0 bases, with 14 bases between them. This CDR3 is 15 amino acids long. The CDR3 DNA reads TGTGCCAGCAGAGCCGCCAGGGACATGAACACTGAAGCTTTCTTT. This codes for CASRAARDMNTEAFF.

The V and J genes are TRBV5-6 and TRBJ2-3; perhaps TRBD1 as D (5 bases). The CDR3 sequence is 13 residues long. Trimming left V 7 bases short and J 0 bases short, with 9 bases between. The germline V gene has CDR1 SGHDT and CDR2 YYEEEE. Here the CDR3 DNA reads TGTGCCAGCTTAGGGGTTAGCACAGATACGCAGTATTTT. Translation: CASLGVSTDTQYF.

This rearrangement joins TRBV6-1 to TRBJ1-4; D not certain. This CDR3 comprises 12 residues. Looked up from germline, CDR1 is MNHNS and CDR2 is SASEGT. Trimming removed 6 bases from V and 2 bases from J, with 4 bases in between. The CDR3 coding sequence is TGTGCCAGCAGGCGGACTAATGAAAAACTGTTTTTT. Amino acids: CASRRTNEKLFF.

The CDR3, as DNA: TGTGCCAGCAGCCAAGTCGGGTCGCGGGGGTCAGCCAAAAACATTCAGTACTTC. Translation: CASSQVGSRGSAKNIQYF. The chain carries TRBV4-2 and TRBJ2-4; 7 nucleotides line up with TRBD2. This CDR3 region has 18 residues. Per germline, CDR1 LGHNA and CDR2 YNFKEQ. With V trimmed by 1 base and J by 0 bases, 9 bases remained unmatched.

This clone has a single count. The chain couples TRBV6-1 to TRBJ2-7; 8 positions match TRBD1. Germline CDR1 reads MNHNS; CDR2 reads SASEGT. Trimming cost V 6 bases and J 7 bases; bases outside gene matches: 14. This CDR3 comprises 15 residues. CDR3 loop: CASSQLRQGSGEQYF. CDR3 sequence (DNA): TGTGCCAGCAGCCAACTAAGACAGGGGTCGGGTGAGCAGTACTTC.

Only a few counts were recorded for this clone. The CDR3 DNA reads TGTGCCTGGAGTGGGCAGCCGCACACTGAAGCTTTCTTT. This sequence encodes CAWSGQPHTEAFF. The J gene is TRBJ1-1, the V gene TRBV30, with D hard to call. The V end lost 1 base, the J end lost 3 bases, and 9 bases lay between the germline ends. This CDR3 region has 13 residues. Per germline, CDR1 GTSNPN and CDR2 SVGIG (reference sequence). The full variable domain, in which reference TRBV30 and TRBJ1-1 provide the parts outside the CDR3, is SQTIHQWPATLVQPVGSPLSLECTVEGTSNPNLYWYRQAAGRGLQLLFYSVGIGQISSEVPQNLSASRPQDRQFILSSKKLLLSDSGFYLCAWSGQPHTEAFFGQGTRLTVV.

V gene TRBV30 combines with J gene TRBJ1-1; D perhaps matches TRBD1 (6 bases). The CDR3 extends over 14 amino acids. V shed 0 bases and J shed 4 bases, with 12 bases lying between them. The germline V gene encodes CDR1 GTSNPN and CDR2 SVGIG (reference sequence). The CDR3 nucleotides are TGTGCCTGGAGTGTCGGAGGGGGAAGCACTGAAGCTTTCTTT. It specifies CAWSVGGGSTEAFF.

This rearrangement joins TRBV18 to TRBJ1-1, with 7 positions matching TRBD1. Trimming cost V 6 bases and J 1 base; bases outside gene matches: 5. CDR3 size: 14 residues. Germline V lookup: CDR1 KGHSH, CDR2 LQKENI. Here the CDR3 DNA reads TGTGCCAGCTCTACAGGGGTGGGGAACACTGAAGCTTTCTTT. Translation: CASSTGVGNTEAFF.

V and J are TRBV12-5 and TRBJ1-2, with no clear D. V was clipped by 2 bases and J by 5 bases, with 12 bases between them. The length of the CDR3 is 14 residues. The germline V gene has CDR1 LGHNT and CDR2 FRNRAP. CDR3 amino acids: CASGLTGPIYGYTF. The CDR3 DNA sequence: TGTGCTAGTGGTTTGACCGGGCCTATTTATGGCTACACCTTC.

The chain carries TRBV2 and TRBJ1-5; 7 positions agree with TRBD1. Germline values: CDR1 SNHLY, CDR2 FYNNEI. The CDR3 totals 15 residues. Unmatched junction bases numbered 5, after V lost 6 bases and J lost 0 bases. CDR3 residues: CASRPTGNSNQPQHF. The CDR3 nucleotides read TGTGCCAGCAGACCGACAGGGAATAGCAATCAGCCCCAGCATTTT.

This sequence joins TRBV14 and TRBJ2-3; 8 positions agree with TRBD2. The germline CDR1 and CDR2 sequences are SGHDN and FVKESK. V lost 1 base and J lost 0; bases outside the gene matches: 6. The CDR3 contains 17 residues. CDR3 in DNA: TGTGCCAGCAGCCAAGTACAAGCGGGGGCTAGCACAGATACGCAGTATTTT. Its translation: CASSQVQAGASTDTQYF.

This chain connects TRBV27 to TRBJ1-2; D might be TRBD1 (6 bases). Germline V CDR1 and CDR2: MNHEY, SMNVEV (reference sequence). Trimming pared 4 bases from V and 2 bases from J, leaving 11 bases between. The CDR3 has 14 residues. The CDR3 loop is CASSWTDRNYGYTF. In DNA form, the CDR3 reads TGTGCCAGCAGTTGGACAGATAGGAACTATGGCTACACCTTC.

The chain couples TRBV6-4 to TRBJ1-5; D gene unclear. V lost 6 bases to trimming and J lost 2 bases, with 14 bases between them. The CDR3 sequence is 15 residues long. Germline CDR1 reads MRHNA; CDR2 reads SNTAGT. CDR3: CASRRNQVCNQPQHF. In DNA form, the CDR3 reads TGTGCCAGCAGAAGGAACCAGGTATGCAATCAGCCCCAGCATTTT.

CDR3 sequence: CASSLGGIRGQNYGYTF. The CDR3, as DNA: TGTGCCAGCAGCTTAGGGGGAATTAGGGGGCAAAACTATGGCTACACCTTC. The rearrangement uses TRBV7-6 and TRBJ1-2; 7 nucleotides line up with TRBD1. V lost 1 base and J lost 2; bases outside the gene matches: 10. This CDR3 is 17 amino acids long. Germline-derived CDR1 and CDR2 are SGHVS and FNYEAQ.

V gene TRBV7-9 combines with J gene TRBJ2-5; TRBD1 agrees at 7 bases. The junction had 3 bases not matched to a gene; V was cut back by 3 bases and J by 2 bases. Germline CDR1 SEHNR, CDR2 FQNEAQ (reference sequence). The CDR3 extends over 14 amino acids. In nucleotides, the CDR3 is TGTGCCAGCAGCTTGGGACAGACACAAGAGACCCAGTACTTC. Encoded protein: CASSLGQTQETQYF.

The rearrangement links TRBV7-3 to TRBJ2-7, with 8 nucleotides matching TRBD2. The germline gives CDR1 SGHTA, CDR2 FQGTGA. Trimming removed 2 bases from V and 1 base from J; junction bases left unmatched: 4. The length of the CDR3 is 15 residues. Here the CDR3 DNA reads TGTGCCAGCAGCTTATCCCGGGGGGGATCCTACGAGCAGTACTTC. It yields the protein CASSLSRGGSYEQYF.

This CDR3 is CASSQSTKGQGDQAFF. CDR3 coding DNA: TGTGCCAGCAGCCAGTCTACCAAGGGACAGGGGGACCAAGCTTTCTTT. The chain couples TRBV5-5 to TRBJ1-1, with 11 nucleotides matching TRBD1. CDR1 and CDR2 from the germline V gene are SGHKS and YYEKEE (reference sequence). This CDR3 is built from 16 residues. J was trimmed by 9 bases and V by 4 bases; bases with no gene match: 14.

The sample holds one count of this clone. The rearrangement links TRBV10-1 to TRBJ2-3; 10 bases agree with TRBD2. Germline CDR1 is WNHNN and CDR2 is SYGVQD (reference sequence). V trimming: 5 bases; J trimming: 1 base; junction bases outside the gene matches: 9. The CDR3 totals 17 residues. The CDR3 sequence: CASSHINLAGGTDTQYF. DNA for the CDR3: TGCGCCAGCAGTCACATTAATCTAGCGGGGGGCACAGATACGCAGTATTTT.